The T cell receptor beta chain under discussion was sequenced for a study of blood T cell repertoires in COVID-19. Study-wide background: Acute and convalescent COVID-19 specimens originated in the United States, Italy and Spain. Sources were T cells, B-cell-depleted T cells, or PBMCs; the material itself was cDNA or gDNA.

The CDR3 extends over 10 amino acids. The V end lost 7 bases, the J end lost 7 bases, and 11 bases lay between the germline ends. Germline lookup yields CDR1 GTSNPN and CDR2 SVGIG (reference sequence). Methods used by the authors: Nucleated cell number was recorded as an estimate derived from reference gene primer amplification. Here immunoSEQ multiplex PCR was the method, and the copy in TCRdb shows in-frame clones only, minus some. V and J calls and clone size come straight from that table; D and trimming were deduced from the DNA. The sample has approximately 230,000 clones; around 86% are singletons. Grouping used clinical history reported by participants in a survey and questionnaire.

The sequence was obtained from a man aged 18 to 29 who had recovered from COVID-19. The rearrangement links TRBV30 to TRBJ2-7; D gene unclear. The source material was PBMCs or T cells enriched from blood (not recorded which). As DNA, the CDR3 is TGTGCCTTTACCGAGAGGGAGCAGTACTTC. Translating it yields CAFTEREQYF.